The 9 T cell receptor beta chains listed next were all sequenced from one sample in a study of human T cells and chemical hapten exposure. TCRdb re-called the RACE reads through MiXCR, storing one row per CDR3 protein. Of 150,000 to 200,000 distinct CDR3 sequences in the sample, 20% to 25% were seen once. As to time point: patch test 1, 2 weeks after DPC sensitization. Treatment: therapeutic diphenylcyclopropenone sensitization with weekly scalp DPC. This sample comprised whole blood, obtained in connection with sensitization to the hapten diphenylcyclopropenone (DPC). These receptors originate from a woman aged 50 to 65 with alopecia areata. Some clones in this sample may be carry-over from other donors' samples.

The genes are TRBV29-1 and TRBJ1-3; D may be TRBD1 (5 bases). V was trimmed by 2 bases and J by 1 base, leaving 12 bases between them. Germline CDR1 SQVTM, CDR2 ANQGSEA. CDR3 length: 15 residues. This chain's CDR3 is CSVEKGLGSGNTIYF. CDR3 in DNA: TGCAGCGTTGAAAAGGGACTTGGGTCTGGAAACACCATATATTTT.

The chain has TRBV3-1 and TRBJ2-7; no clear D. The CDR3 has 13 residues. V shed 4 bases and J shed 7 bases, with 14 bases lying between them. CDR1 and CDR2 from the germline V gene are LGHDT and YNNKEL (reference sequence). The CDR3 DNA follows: TGTGCCAGCAGCCCGGTCTCATGGGGAGAGCAGTACTTC. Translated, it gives CASSPVSWGEQYF.

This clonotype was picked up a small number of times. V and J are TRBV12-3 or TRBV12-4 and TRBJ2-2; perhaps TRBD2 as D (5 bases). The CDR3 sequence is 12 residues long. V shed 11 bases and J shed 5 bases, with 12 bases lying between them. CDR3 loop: CAGRRETGELFF. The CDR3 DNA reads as TGTGCCGGGAGAAGGGAAACCGGGGAGCTGTTTTTT.

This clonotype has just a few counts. The CDR3 reads CASRRGTEAFF. The CDR3, as DNA: TGTGCCAGCAGGAGGGGTACTGAAGCTTTCTTT. The chain carries TRBV6-5 and TRBJ1-1; a weak D match, TRBD1 (5 bases). The CDR3 loop spans 11 amino acids. CDR1 and CDR2 from the germline V gene are MNHEY and SVGAGI. V was cut by 6 bases and J by 5 bases, with 7 bases left in between.

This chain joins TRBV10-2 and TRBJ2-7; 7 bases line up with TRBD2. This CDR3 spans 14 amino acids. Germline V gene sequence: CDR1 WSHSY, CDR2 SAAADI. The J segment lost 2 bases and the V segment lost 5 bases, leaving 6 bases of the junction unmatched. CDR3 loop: CASSKRGLPYEQYF. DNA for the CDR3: TGCGCCAGCAGTAAGCGGGGCCTGCCCTACGAGCAGTACTTC.

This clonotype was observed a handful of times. CDR3 amino acids: CASSQDPENSPLHF. DNA for the CDR3: TGTGCCAGCAGCCAAGATCCCGAGAATTCACCCCTCCACTTT. The J gene is TRBJ1-6, the V gene TRBV4-2; no firm D call. In germline, CDR1 is LGHNA, CDR2 YNFKEQ. There are 14 residues in the CDR3. Trimming took 0 bases from V and 7 from J, leaving 7 bases between them.

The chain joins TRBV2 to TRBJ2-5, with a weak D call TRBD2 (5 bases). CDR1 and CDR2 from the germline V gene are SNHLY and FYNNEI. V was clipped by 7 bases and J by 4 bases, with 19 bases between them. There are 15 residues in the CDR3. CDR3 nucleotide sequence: TGTGCCAGCATCGAGAGTGGCCTAGCTGCAGAGACCCAGTACTTC. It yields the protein CASIESGLAAETQYF.

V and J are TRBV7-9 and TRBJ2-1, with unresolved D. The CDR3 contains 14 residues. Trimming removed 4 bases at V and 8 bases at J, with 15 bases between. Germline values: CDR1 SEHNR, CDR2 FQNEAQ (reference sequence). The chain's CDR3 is CASSSRLGSDEQFF. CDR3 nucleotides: TGTGCCAGCAGCTCTAGACTGGGTTCTGATGAGCAGTTCTTC.

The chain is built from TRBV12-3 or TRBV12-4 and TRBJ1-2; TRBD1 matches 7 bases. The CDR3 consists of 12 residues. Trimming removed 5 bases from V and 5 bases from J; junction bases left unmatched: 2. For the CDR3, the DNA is TGTGCCAGCAGTACACAGGGGTATGGCTACACCTTC. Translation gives CASSTQGYGYTF.